This T cell receptor beta chain came from a study of T cell responses to AZD1222 COVID-19 vaccine. Assay used: immunoSEQ multiplex PCR; TCRdb lists only in-frame clones, some missing. This table holds tens of thousands of clones, 80% to 90% found once. Overall study findings and caveats: The study identified only five to seven AZD1222 recipients as seropositive at baseline.

Turning to this clone: Antigen: not known.

The CDR3 sequence is 14 residues long. This rearrangement joins TRBV21-1 to TRBJ2-1; the D call in the table, TRBD2, was not verified against the DNA. TRBV21-1 is a listed pseudogene. The sequence derives from an adult in good health. The sample here was peripheral blood, taken on day 0 of AZD1222 vaccination. The CDR3 spells CASRSSGPNNEQFF. In DNA form, the CDR3 reads TGTGCCAGCAGATCTAGCGGGCCTAACAATGAGCAGTTCTTC.